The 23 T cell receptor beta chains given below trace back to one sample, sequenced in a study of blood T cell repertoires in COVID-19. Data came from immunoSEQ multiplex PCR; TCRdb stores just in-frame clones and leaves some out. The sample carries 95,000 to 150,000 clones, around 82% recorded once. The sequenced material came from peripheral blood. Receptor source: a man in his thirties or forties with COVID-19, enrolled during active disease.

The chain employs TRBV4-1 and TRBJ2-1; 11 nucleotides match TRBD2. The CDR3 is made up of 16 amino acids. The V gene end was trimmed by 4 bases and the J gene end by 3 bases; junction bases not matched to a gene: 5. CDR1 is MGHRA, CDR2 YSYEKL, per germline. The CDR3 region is CASSPSTSGVYNEQFF. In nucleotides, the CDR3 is TGCGCCAGCAGCCCCTCGACTAGCGGGGTCTACAATGAGCAGTTCTTC.

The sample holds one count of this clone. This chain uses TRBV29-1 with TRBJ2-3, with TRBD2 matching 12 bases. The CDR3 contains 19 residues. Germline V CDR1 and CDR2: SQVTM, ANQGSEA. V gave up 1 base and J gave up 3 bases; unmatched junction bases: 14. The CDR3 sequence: CSVEVSSTSGRRRTDTQYF. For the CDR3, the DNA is TGCAGCGTTGAAGTCTCGTCCACTAGCGGGAGGAGGAGGACAGATACGCAGTATTTT.

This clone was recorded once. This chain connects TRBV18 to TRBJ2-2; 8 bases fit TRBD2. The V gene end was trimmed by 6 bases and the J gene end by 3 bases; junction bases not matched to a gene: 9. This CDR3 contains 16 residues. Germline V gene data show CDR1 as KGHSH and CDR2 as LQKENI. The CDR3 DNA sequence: TGTGCCAGCTCGCCGTTACCAGCGGGGGACACCGGGGAGCTGTTTTTT. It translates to CASSPLPAGDTGELFF.

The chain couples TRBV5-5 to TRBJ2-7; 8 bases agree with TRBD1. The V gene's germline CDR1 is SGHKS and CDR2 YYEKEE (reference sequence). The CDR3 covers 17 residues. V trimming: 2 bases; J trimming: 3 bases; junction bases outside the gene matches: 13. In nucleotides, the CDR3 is TGTGCCAGCAGCTTTACTCCCCGGACAGGGATGAGCTACGAGCAGTACTTC. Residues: CASSFTPRTGMSYEQYF.

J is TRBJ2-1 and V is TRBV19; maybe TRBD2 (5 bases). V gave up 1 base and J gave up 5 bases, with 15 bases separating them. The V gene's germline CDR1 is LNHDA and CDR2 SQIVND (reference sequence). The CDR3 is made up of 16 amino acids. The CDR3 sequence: CASSIAFGRRNNEQFF. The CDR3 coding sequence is TGTGCCAGTAGTATAGCTTTTGGACGGAGGAACAATGAGCAGTTCTTC.

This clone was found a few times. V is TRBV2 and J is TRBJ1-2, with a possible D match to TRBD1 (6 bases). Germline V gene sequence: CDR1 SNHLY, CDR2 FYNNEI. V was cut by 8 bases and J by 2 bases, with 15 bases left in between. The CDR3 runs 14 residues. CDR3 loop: CASSPRDRNYGYTF. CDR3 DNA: TGTGCCAGCTCGCCAAGAGACAGGAACTATGGCTACACCTTC.

DNA of the CDR3: TGTGCCAGCAGTTACGCAATATCTCAGGGGAATTCACCCCTCCACTTT. This encodes CASSYAISQGNSPLHF. The chain carries TRBV6-6 and TRBJ1-6, with D possibly matching TRBD1 (6 bases). The V gene's germline CDR1 is MNHNY and CDR2 SVGAGI (reference sequence). The CDR3 spans 16 residues. The V end lost 2 bases, the J end lost 7 bases, and 15 bases lay between the germline ends.

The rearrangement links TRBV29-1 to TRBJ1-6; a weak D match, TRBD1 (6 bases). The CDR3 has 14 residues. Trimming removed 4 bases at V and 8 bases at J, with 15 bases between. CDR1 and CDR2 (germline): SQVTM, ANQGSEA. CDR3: CSVGGGTRDSPLHF. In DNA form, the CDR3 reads TGCAGCGTTGGAGGGGGAACCAGGGATTCACCCCTCCACTTT.

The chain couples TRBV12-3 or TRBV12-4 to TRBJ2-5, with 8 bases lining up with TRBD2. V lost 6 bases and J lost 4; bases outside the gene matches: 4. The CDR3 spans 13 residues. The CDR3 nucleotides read TGTGCCAGCAGCGGGAGCGGGGGAGAGACCCAGTACTTC. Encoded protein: CASSGSGGETQYF.

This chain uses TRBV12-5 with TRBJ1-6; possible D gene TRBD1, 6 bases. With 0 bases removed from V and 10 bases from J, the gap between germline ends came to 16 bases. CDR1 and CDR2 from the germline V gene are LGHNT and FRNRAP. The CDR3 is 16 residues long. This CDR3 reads CASGLVWQGTGSPLHF. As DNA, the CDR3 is TGTGCTAGTGGTTTGGTCTGGCAGGGGACGGGATCACCCCTCCACTTT.

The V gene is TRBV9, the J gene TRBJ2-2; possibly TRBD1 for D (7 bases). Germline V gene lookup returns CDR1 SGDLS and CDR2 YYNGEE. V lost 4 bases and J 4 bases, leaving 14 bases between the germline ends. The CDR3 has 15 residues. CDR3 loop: CASSPPGGITGELFF. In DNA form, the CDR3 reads TGTGCCAGCAGCCCTCCAGGGGGGATCACCGGGGAGCTGTTTTTT.

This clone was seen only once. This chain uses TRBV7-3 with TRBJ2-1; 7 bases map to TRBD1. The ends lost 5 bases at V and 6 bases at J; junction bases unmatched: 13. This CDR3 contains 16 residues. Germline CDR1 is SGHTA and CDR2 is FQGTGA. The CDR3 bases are TGTGCCAGCAGCGAGACAGGGTTTCCCTCTCCCAATGAGCAGTTCTTC. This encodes CASSETGFPSPNEQFF.

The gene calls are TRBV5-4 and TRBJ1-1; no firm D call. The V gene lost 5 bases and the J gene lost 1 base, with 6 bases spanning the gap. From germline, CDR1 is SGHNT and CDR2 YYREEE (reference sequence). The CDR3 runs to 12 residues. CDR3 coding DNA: TGTGCCAGCAGGGCGGAGAACACTGAAGCTTTCTTT. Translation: CASRAENTEAFF.

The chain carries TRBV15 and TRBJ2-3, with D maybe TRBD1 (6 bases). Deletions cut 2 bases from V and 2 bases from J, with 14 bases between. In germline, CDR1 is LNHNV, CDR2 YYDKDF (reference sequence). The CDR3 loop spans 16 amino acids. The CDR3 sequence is CATSRPQGSLTDTQYF. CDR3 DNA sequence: TGTGCCACCAGCAGACCCCAGGGGTCCCTCACAGATACGCAGTATTTT.

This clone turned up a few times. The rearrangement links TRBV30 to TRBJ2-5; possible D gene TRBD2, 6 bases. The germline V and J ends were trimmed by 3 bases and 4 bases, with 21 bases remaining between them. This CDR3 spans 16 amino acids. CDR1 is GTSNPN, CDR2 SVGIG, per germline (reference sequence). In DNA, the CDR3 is TGTGCCTGGAGCCCACTCAGGAGGGATAGGATAGAGACCCAGTACTTC. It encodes CAWSPLRRDRIETQYF.

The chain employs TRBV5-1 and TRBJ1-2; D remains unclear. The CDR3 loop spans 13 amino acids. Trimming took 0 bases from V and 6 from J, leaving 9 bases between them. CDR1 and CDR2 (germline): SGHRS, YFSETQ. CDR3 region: CASSLGSGNGYTF. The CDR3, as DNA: TGCGCCAGCAGCTTGGGGAGCGGGAATGGCTACACCTTC.

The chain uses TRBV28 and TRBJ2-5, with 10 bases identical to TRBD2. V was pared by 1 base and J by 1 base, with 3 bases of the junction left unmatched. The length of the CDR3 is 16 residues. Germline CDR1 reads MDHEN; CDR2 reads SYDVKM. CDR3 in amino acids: CASSLYWTSGQETQYF. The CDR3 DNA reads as TGTGCCAGCAGTTTATATTGGACTAGCGGCCAAGAGACCCAGTACTTC. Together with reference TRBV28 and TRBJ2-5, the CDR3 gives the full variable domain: DVKVTQSSRYLVKRTGEKVFLECVQDMDHENMFWYRQDPGLGLRLIYFSYDVKMKEKGDIPEGYSVSREKKERFSLILESASTNQTSMYLCASSLYWTSGQETQYFGPGTRLLVL.

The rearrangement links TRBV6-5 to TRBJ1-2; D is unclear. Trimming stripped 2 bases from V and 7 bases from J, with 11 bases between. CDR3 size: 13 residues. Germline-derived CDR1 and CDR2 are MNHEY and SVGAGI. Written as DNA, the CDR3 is TGTGCCAGCAGTTACCAGAGGGCTGGTGGCTACACCTTC. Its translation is CASSYQRAGGYTF.

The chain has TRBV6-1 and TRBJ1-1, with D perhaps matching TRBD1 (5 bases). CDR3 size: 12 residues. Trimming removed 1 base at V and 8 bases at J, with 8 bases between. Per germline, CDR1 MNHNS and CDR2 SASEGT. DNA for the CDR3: TGTGCCAGCAGTGAAGATAACAGGGAAGCTTTCTTT. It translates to CASSEDNREAFF.

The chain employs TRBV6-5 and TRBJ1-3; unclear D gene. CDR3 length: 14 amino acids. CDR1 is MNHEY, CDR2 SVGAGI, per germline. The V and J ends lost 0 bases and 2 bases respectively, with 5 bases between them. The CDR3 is CASSYSLPGNTIYF. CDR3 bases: TGTGCCAGCAGTTACTCCCTCCCTGGAAACACCATATATTTT.

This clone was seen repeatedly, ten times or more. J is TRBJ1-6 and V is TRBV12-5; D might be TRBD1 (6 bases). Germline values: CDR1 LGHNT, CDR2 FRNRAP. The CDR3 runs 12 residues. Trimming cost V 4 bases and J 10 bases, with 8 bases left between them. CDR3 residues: CASGSQGSPLHF. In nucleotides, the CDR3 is TGTGCTAGTGGTTCCCAGGGGTCACCCCTCCACTTT.

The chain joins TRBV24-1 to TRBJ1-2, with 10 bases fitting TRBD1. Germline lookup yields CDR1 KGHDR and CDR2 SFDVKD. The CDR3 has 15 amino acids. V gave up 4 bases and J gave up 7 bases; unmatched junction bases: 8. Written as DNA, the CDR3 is TGTGCCACCAGTGACCCACGGGACAGGGGAGGTGGCTACACCTTC. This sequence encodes CATSDPRDRGGGYTF.

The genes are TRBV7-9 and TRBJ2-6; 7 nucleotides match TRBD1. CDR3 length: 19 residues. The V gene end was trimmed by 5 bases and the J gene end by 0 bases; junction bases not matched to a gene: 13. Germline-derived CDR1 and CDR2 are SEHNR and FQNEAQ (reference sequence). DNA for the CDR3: TGTGCCAGCAGCCACACGCCGGGACAGAGTGGCTCTGGGGCCAACGTCCTGACTTTC. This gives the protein CASSHTPGQSGSGANVLTF.